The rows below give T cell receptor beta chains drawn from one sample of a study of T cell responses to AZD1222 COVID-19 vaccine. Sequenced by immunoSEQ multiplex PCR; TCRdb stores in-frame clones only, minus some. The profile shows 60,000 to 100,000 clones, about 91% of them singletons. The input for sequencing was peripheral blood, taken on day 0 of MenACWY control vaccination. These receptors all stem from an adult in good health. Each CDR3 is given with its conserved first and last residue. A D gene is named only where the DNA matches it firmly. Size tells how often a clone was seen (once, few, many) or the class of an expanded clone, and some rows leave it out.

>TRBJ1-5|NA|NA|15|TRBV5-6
CASTRMGSPNQPQHF
TGTGCCAGCACCCGGATGGGATCTCCCAATCAGCCCCAGCATTTT
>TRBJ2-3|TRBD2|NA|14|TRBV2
CASTEVGGTDTQYF
TGTGCCAGCACCGAGGTCGGGGGGACAGATACGCAGTATTTT
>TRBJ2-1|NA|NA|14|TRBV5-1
CASSLTPGRGEQFF
TGCGCCAGCAGCTTGACACCCGGTCGGGGTGAGCAGTTCTTC
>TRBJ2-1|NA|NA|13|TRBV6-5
CASSSREYNEQFF
TGTGCCAGCAGCTCCAGAGAATACAATGAGCAGTTCTTC
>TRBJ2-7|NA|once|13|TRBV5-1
CASSSLVGAEQYF
TGCGCCAGCAGCTCGCTTGTAGGGGCCGAGCAGTACTTC
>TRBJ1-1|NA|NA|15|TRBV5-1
CASSSRGPMNTEAFF
TGCGCCAGCAGTTCTAGGGGCCCCATGAACACTGAAGCTTTCTTT
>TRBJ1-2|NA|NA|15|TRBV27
CASSLSTGYNYGYTF
TGTGCCAGCAGTTTAAGTACAGGTTATAACTATGGCTACACCTTC
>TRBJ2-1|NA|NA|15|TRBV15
CATSRRAGTLDEQFF
TGTGCCACCAGCAGGCGTGCCGGGACACTCGATGAGCAGTTCTTC
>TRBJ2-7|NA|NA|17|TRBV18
CASSPFRDSRGSYEQYF
TGTGCCAGCTCCCCCTTTCGAGACAGTCGTGGGTCCTACGAGCAGTACTTC
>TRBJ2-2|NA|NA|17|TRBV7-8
CASSKRAGQAGTGELFF
TGTGCCAGCAGCAAAAGAGCGGGACAGGCGGGGACCGGGGAGCTGTTTTTT
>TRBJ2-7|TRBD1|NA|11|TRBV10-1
CAIRQGYEQYF
TGCGCCATCAGACAGGGCTACGAGCAGTACTTC
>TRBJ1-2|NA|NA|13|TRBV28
CASSFQMGEGYTF
TGTGCCAGCAGTTTTCAAATGGGCGAAGGCTACACCTTC
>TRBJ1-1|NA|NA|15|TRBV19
CASSILGQTNTEAFF
TGTGCCAGTAGTATACTAGGACAGACGAACACTGAAGCTTTCTTT
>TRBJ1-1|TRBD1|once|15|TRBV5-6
CASSLEGARRSEAFF
TGTGCCAGCAGCTTGGAGGGGGCCCGGAGGTCTGAAGCTTTCTTT
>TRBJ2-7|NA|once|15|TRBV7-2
CASRRGDGSSYEQYF
TGTGCCAGCAGACGCGGTGACGGGAGCTCCTACGAGCAGTACTTC
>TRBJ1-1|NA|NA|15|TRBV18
CASSPPTGKNTEAFF
TGTGCCAGCTCACCACCGACGGGGAAAAACACTGAAGCTTTCTTT
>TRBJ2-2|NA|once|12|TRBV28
CASSLSPGELFF
TGTGCCAGCAGTTTATCCCCCGGGGAGCTGTTTTTT
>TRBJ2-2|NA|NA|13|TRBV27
CASSTGSTGELFF
TGTGCCAGCAGTACAGGGAGTACCGGGGAGCTGTTTTTT
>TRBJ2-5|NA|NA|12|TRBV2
CAIRGDQETQYF
TGTGCCATCCGGGGAGATCAAGAGACCCAGTACTTC
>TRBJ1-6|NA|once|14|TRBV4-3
CASSQTTGETPLHF
TGCGCCAGCAGCCAGACGACAGGCGAGACACCCCTCCACTTT
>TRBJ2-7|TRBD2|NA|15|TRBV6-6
CASSFGLAGAGEQYF
TGTGCCAGCAGTTTTGGGCTAGCGGGCGCGGGCGAGCAGTACTTC
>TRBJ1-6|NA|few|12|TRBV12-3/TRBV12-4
CASSRPSKPLHF
TGTGCCAGCAGCCGGCCTAGTAAACCCCTCCACTTT
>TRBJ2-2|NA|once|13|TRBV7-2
CASSETNTGELFF
TGTGCCAGCAGTGAAACGAACACCGGGGAGCTGTTTTTT
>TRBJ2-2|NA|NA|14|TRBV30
CAWRGQSSTGELFF
TGTGCCTGGAGAGGTCAGAGCAGCACCGGGGAGCTGTTTTTT
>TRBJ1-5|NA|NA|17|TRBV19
CASRPTGTPGGNQPQHF
TGTGCCAGTAGACCAACTGGGACACCCGGCGGCAATCAGCCCCAGCATTTT
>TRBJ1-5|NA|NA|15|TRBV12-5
CASGLTTGNNQPQHF
TGTGCTAGTGGTTTGACAACAGGGAACAATCAGCCCCAGCATTTT
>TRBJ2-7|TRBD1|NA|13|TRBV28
CASRTTGVHEQYF
TGTGCCAGCAGGACGACAGGGGTCCACGAGCAGTACTTC
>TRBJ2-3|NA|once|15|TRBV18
CASSPPFQGADTQYF
TGTGCCAGCTCACCACCGTTCCAGGGCGCAGATACGCAGTATTTT
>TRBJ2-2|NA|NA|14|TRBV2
CASSPTRGTGELFF
TGTGCCAGCAGTCCAACCAGGGGCACCGGGGAGCTGTTTTTT
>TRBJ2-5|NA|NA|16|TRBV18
CASSAARAVGQETQYF
TGTGCCAGCTCAGCAGCGAGGGCTGTGGGGCAAGAGACCCAGTACTTC
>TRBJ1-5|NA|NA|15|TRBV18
CASSPYPTSNQPQHF
TGTGCCAGCTCACCATACCCAACTAGCAATCAGCCCCAGCATTTT
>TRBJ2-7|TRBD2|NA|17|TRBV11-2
CASSFLLAGGSTYEQYF
TGTGCCAGCAGCTTTTTACTAGCGGGAGGATCCACCTACGAGCAGTACTTC
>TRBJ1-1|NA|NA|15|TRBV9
CASSVGRGRNTEAFF
TGTGCCAGCAGCGTAGGTCGGGGTCGGAACACTGAAGCTTTCTTT
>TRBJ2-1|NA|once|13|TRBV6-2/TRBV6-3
CASRPGGIYEQFF
TGTGCCAGCAGGCCTGGAGGAATCTATGAGCAGTTCTTC
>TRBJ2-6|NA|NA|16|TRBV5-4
CASSVPGPSGANVLTF
TGTGCCAGCAGCGTCCCAGGGCCCTCTGGGGCCAACGTCCTGACTTTC
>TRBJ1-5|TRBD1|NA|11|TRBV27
CASSPLGTGHF
TGTGCCAGCAGTCCCCTAGGGACAGGGCATTTT
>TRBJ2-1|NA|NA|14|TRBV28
CASSDKGPYNEQFF
TGTGCCAGCAGTGATAAAGGCCCCTACAATGAGCAGTTCTTC
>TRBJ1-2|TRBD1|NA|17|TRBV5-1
CASSWGWGQLDVDGYTF
TGCGCCAGCAGCTGGGGATGGGGACAGTTGGACGTCGATGGCTACACCTTC
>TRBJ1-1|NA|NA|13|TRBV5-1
CASSLAASTEAFF
TGCGCCAGCAGTTTGGCAGCTAGCACTGAAGCTTTCTTT
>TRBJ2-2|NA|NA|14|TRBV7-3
CASSLRQATGELFF
TGTGCCAGCAGCTTACGACAGGCCACCGGGGAGCTGTTTTTT
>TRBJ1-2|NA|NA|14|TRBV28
CASRTNGQSYGYTF
TGTGCCAGCAGAACGAACGGACAGAGCTATGGCTACACCTTC
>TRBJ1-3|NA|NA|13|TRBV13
CASSSTRGHTIYF
TGTGCCAGCAGCTCAACCAGGGGACACACCATATATTTT
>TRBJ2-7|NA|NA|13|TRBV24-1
CATSDLGRYEQYF
TGTGCCACCAGTGATTTGGGGAGATACGAGCAGTACTTC
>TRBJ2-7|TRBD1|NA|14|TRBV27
CASSSNRGGYEQYF
TGTGCCAGCAGTTCCAACAGGGGTGGCTACGAGCAGTACTTC
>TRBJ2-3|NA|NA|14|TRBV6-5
CASSRQPGGGTQYF
TGTGCCAGCAGCCGACAACCCGGAGGGGGTACGCAGTATTTT
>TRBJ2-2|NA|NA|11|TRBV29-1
CSVGHTGELFF
TGCAGCGTTGGACACACCGGGGAGCTGTTTTTT
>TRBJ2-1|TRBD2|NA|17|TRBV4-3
CASSQDPERGAGYEQFF
TGCGCCAGCAGCCAAGATCCTGAGCGGGGGGCGGGATATGAGCAGTTCTTC
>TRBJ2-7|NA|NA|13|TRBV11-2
CASTGRFAYEQYF
TGTGCCAGCACCGGCCGTTTTGCCTACGAGCAGTACTTC
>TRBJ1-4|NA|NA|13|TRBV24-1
CATSDPVTEKLFF
TGTGCCACCAGTGATCCCGTGACGGAAAAACTGTTTTTT
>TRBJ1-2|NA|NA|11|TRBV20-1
CSASTGYGYTF
TGCAGTGCTAGTACCGGGTATGGCTACACCTTC
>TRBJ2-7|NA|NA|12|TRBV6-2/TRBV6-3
CASSWTAYEQYF
TGTGCCAGCAGTTGGACAGCCTACGAGCAGTACTTC
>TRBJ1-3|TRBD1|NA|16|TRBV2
CASRKTTGNTGNTIYF
TGTGCCAGCAGGAAAACGACAGGGAACACTGGAAACACCATATATTTT